This TCR beta chain was recovered during a study of T cells in localized non-small cell lung cancer. Points from the study as a whole: A denser population of T cells in blood accompanied longer overall survival. Adjacent lung exhibited a median of about 50 among the 100 most abundant tumor clones. Maximal T cell clonality occurred in uninvolved adjacent lung, with tumor ranking below it.

V trimming: 7 bases; J trimming: 2 bases; junction bases outside the gene matches: 5. Per germline, CDR1 LNHDA and CDR2 SQIVND (reference sequence). The CDR3 totals 14 residues. Profiling relied on immunoSEQ multiplex PCR, and the TCRdb table lists in-frame clones only, not all of them. There are thousands of clones in the sample; roughly 60% occur only once, and around 8.3% lies in the top ten. Remarks on this clone: What it recognizes is unknown.

V usage is TRBV19 and J usage is TRBJ2-7; 10 bases agree with TRBD2. This TCR derives from a male donor at least 60 years old with stage I squamous cell lung carcinoma. The material sequenced was lymph node tissue, taken before any cancer treatment. CDR3 DNA: TGTGCCAGTACCCGGACTAGCGGCCCCTACGAGCAGTACTTC. Translation gives CASTRTSGPYEQYF.